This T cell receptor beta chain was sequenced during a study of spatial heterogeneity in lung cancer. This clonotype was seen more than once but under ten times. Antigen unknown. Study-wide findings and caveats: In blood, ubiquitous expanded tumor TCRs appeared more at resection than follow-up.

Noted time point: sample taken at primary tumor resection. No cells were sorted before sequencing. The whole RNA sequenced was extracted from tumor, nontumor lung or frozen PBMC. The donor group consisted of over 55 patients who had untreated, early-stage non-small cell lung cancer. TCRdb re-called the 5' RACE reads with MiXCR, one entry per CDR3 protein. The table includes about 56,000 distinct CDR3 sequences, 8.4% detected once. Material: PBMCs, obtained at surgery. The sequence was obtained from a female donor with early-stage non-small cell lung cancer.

The CDR3 DNA is TGCAGCGCTAACTCCGGAAACACCATATATTTT. Translated, it gives CSANSGNTIYF. This chain connects TRBV29-1 to TRBJ1-3, with D unclear. Germline CDR1 and CDR2: SQVTM and ANQGSEA. V lost 7 bases and J 4 bases, leaving 8 bases between the germline ends. CDR3 size: 11 residues.